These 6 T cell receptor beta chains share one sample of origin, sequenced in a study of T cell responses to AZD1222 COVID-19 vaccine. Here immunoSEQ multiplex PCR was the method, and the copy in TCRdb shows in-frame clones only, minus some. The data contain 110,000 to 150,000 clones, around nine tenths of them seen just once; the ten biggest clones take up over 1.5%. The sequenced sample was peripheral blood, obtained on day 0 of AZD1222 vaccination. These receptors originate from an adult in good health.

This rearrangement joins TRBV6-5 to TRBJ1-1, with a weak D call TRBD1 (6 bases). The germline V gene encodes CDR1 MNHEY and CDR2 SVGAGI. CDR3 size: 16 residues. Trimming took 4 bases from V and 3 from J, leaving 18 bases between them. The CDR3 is CASSSPRGLLYTEAFF. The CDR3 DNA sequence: TGTGCCAGCAGTTCTCCACGGGGGCTATTGTACACTGAAGCTTTCTTT.

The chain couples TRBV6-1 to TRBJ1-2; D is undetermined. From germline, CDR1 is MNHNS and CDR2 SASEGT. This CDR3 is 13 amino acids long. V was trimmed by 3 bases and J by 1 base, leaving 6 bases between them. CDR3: CASSDRLNYGYTF. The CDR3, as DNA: TGTGCCAGCAGTGACAGGCTTAACTATGGCTACACCTTC.

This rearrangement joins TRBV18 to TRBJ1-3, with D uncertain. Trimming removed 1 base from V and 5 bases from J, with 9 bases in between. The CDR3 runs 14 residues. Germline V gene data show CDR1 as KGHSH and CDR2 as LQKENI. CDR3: CASSPLDGRNTIYF. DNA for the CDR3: TGTGCCAGCTCACCACTAGACGGTAGAAACACCATATATTTT. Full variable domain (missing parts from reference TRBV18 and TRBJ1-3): NAGVMQNPRHLVRRRGQEARLRCSPMKGHSHVYWYRQLPEEGLKFMVYLQKENIIDESGMPKERFSAEFPKEGPSILRIQQVVRGDSAAYFCASSPLDGRNTIYFGEGSWLTVV.

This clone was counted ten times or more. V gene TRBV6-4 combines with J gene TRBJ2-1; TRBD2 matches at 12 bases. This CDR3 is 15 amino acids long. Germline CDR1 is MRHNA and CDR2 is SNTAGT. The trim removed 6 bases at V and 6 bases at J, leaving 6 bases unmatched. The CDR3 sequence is CASSLRTSGANEQFF. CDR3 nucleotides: TGTGCCAGCAGCCTACGGACTAGCGGGGCCAATGAGCAGTTCTTC.

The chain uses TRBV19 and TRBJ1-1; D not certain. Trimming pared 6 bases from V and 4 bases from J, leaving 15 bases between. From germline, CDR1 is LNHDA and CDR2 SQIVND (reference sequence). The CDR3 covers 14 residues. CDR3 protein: CASRVWQAGTEAFF. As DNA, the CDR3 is TGTGCCAGTAGAGTATGGCAGGCGGGCACTGAAGCTTTCTTT.

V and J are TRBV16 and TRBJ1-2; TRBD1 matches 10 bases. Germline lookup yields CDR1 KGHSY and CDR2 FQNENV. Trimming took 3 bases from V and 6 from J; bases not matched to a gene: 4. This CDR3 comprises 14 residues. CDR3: CASSQTGQGDGYTF. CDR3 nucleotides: TGTGCCAGCAGCCAGACAGGACAGGGGGATGGCTACACCTTC.